Shown below are 32 T cell receptor beta chains from a single sample sequenced in a study of type 1 regulatory T cells. Each CDR3 protein is one row after TCRdb ran MiXCR on the reads. The sample lists roughly 18,000 distinct CDR3 sequences; 10% were seen once. The sample taken for sequencing was CD4+ T cells, either the whole sample or a sorted fraction (not recorded which). The receptors stem from a human donor in good health.

This clonotype has only a few counts. The rearrangement links TRBV5-1 to TRBJ2-5; 7 bases align to TRBD1. The germline V gene encodes CDR1 SGHRS and CDR2 YFSETQ. Trimming at V came to 4 bases and at J to 0 bases, leaving 15 bases not matched to a gene. This CDR3 spans 18 amino acids. CDR3 protein: CASSTRDSGLTNQETQYF. The CDR3 bases are TGCGCCAGCAGCACCCGGGACAGCGGCTTGACGAACCAAGAGACCCAGTACTTC.

In this sample, this clonotype turned up many times. The chain carries TRBV6-6 and TRBJ2-1; 8 positions agree with TRBD2. The CDR3 loop spans 15 amino acids. Losses at the gene ends were 0 bases for V and 10 bases for J; bases not matched to a gene: 8. CDR1 and CDR2 (germline): MNHNY, SVGAGI (reference sequence). The CDR3 region has the DNA TGTGCCAGCAGTTACTCCCGGACTAGCACCTGGGAGCAGTTCTTC. It encodes CASSYSRTSTWEQFF.

This clonotype was seen more than once but under ten times. The genes are TRBV19 and TRBJ2-1; D is ambiguous. This CDR3 contains 12 residues. Germline CDR1 and CDR2: LNHDA and SQIVND (reference sequence). The V gene lost 6 bases and the J gene lost 10 bases, with 13 bases spanning the gap. DNA of the CDR3: TGTGCCAGTAGGGGTTGGGCCGGGGAGCAGTTCTTC. Its protein product is CASRGWAGEQFF.

The chain has TRBV20-1 and TRBJ2-7, with TRBD2 matching over 9 bases. The germline V gene has CDR1 DFQATT and CDR2 SNEGSKA (reference sequence). This CDR3 is 14 amino acids long. V lost 6 bases, J lost 5 bases, and 11 bases stayed unmatched. CDR3 DNA sequence: TGCAGTGCCCCACTCCGGGCTAGCGGGAACGAGCAGTACTTC. Its translation: CSAPLRASGNEQYF.

This clonotype ranks as medium-sized. This chain connects TRBV5-5 to TRBJ2-3; D is uncertain. The CDR3 is made up of 14 amino acids. Trimming took 4 bases from V and 5 from J, leaving 14 bases between them. Germline V gene data show CDR1 as SGHKS and CDR2 as YYEKEE (reference sequence). CDR3 coding DNA: TGTGCCAGCAGCCCGACTCGATGGGGAGATACGCAGTATTTT. Residues: CASSPTRWGDTQYF.

This clonotype turned up a few times. The rearrangement uses TRBV2 and TRBJ1-4; tentatively, D is TRBD1 (5 bases). This CDR3 comprises 14 residues. V was shortened by 5 bases and J by 10 bases, with 17 bases between the two germline ends. Germline V CDR1 and CDR2: SNHLY, FYNNEI. CDR3 in DNA: TGTGCCAGCAGTCCTCGACAGTACCAGGGAAAACTGTTTTTT. This translates into CASSPRQYQGKLFF.

The chain couples TRBV18 to TRBJ1-1, with D uncertain. The CDR3 runs 14 residues. Deletions cut 2 bases from V and 7 bases from J, with 14 bases between. Germline V gene sequence: CDR1 KGHSH, CDR2 LQKENI. For the CDR3, the DNA is TGTGCCAGCTCACCAGTATCAGGAGACCTTGAAGCTTTCTTT. Encoded protein: CASSPVSGDLEAFF.

In this sample, this clonotype turned up many times. The gene calls are TRBV20-1 and TRBJ1-2; TRBD1 is a possible D gene (5 bases). Deletions cut 5 bases from V and 6 bases from J, with 16 bases between. The CDR3 loop spans 13 amino acids. Germline loops: CDR1 DFQATT, CDR2 SNEGSKA (reference sequence). The CDR3 DNA reads TGCAGTGCTGTGGACACCCTGTCGGATGGCTACACCTTC. This translates into CSAVDTLSDGYTF.

This clonotype occurred a few times. This chain joins TRBV2 and TRBJ2-7, with 8 bases lining up with TRBD1. This CDR3 spans 15 amino acids. After removal of 5 bases from V and 1 base from J, the junction contained 7 bases not matched to a gene. CDR1 and CDR2 (germline): SNHLY, FYNNEI. CDR3 protein: CASSIGQGGSYEQYF. The CDR3 nucleotides read TGTGCCAGCAGTATTGGACAGGGTGGATCCTACGAGCAGTACTTC.

By sample fraction, this clonotype is medium-sized. The chain joins TRBV18 to TRBJ2-5; D is perhaps TRBD2 (6 bases). The germline V gene has CDR1 KGHSH and CDR2 LQKENI. The CDR3 runs to 14 residues. V lost 4 bases and J 5 bases, leaving 14 bases between the germline ends. In nucleotides, the CDR3 is TGTGCCAGCTCACAATTGGCGGGACTTGAGACCCAGTACTTC. This translates into CASSQLAGLETQYF. Full variable domain (remainder filled in from reference TRBV18 and TRBJ2-5): NAGVMQNPRHLVRRRGQEARLRCSPMKGHSHVYWYRQLPEEGLKFMVYLQKENIIDESGMPKERFSAEFPKEGPSILRIQQVVRGDSAAYFCASSQLAGLETQYFGPGTRLLVL.

This clonotype was seen many times. The chain couples TRBV18 to TRBJ2-1, with a tentative D call TRBD2 (5 bases). CDR3 length: 13 amino acids. Trimming stripped 0 bases from V and 8 bases from J, with 8 bases between. The germline gives CDR1 KGHSH, CDR2 LQKENI. DNA of the CDR3: TGTGCCAGCTCACCACCGTACGGGGATGAGCAGTTCTTC. Protein sequence: CASSPPYGDEQFF.

This clonotype was counted many times. The chain uses TRBV24-1 and TRBJ1-2; a possible D gene is TRBD1 (5 bases). Germline V lookup: CDR1 KGHDR, CDR2 SFDVKD. V shed 6 bases and J shed 4 bases, with 14 bases lying between them. This CDR3 has 14 amino acids. The CDR3 DNA follows: TGTGCCACCAGTACAAGGGCGAGGGGCTATGGCTACACCTTC. Its protein is CATSTRARGYGYTF.

The table lists this clonotype with a few counts. The chain is built from TRBV19 and TRBJ2-2; TRBD1 matches at 9 bases. The CDR3 extends over 13 amino acids. The V gene's germline CDR1 is LNHDA and CDR2 SQIVND (reference sequence). The junction had 3 bases not matched to a gene; V was cut back by 7 bases and J by 6 bases. CDR3 nucleotides: TGTGCCAGTAAGGGACAGGGAGCCGGGGAGCTGTTTTTT. Translation gives CASKGQGAGELFF.

The chain carries TRBV12-3 or TRBV12-4 and TRBJ2-4; TRBD2 agrees at 12 bases. Germline trimming cut 5 bases from V and 3 bases from J; bases unmatched to any gene: 2. The CDR3 contains 15 residues. CDR3 region: CASSKLAGGKNIQYF. The CDR3 DNA reads TGTGCCAGCAGTAAACTAGCGGGAGGCAAAAACATTCAGTACTTC.

This clonotype was seen repeatedly, ten times or more. The chain employs TRBV20-1 and TRBJ2-7, with 8 bases aligning to TRBD1. CDR3 length: 15 amino acids. Germline V lookup: CDR1 DFQATT, CDR2 SNEGSKA (reference sequence). J gave up 6 bases and V 1 base, and 11 bases lay outside the gene matches. CDR3: CSARVLPGQAAEQYF. The CDR3 DNA reads as TGCAGTGCTAGAGTCCTCCCGGGACAGGCGGCCGAGCAGTACTTC.

The chain carries TRBV12-3 or TRBV12-4 and TRBJ2-1, with TRBD2 as a possible D gene (6 bases). CDR3 length: 15 amino acids. With 3 bases removed from V and 4 bases from J, the gap between germline ends came to 13 bases. The CDR3 sequence: CASSLDSGVYNEQFF. The CDR3 DNA reads as TGTGCCAGCAGTTTGGATAGCGGAGTATACAATGAGCAGTTCTTC.

The chain joins TRBV6-1 to TRBJ2-1; TRBD1 or TRBD2 may be the D gene (6 bases each). The CDR3 covers 16 residues. The germline V gene encodes CDR1 MNHNS and CDR2 SASEGT. V dropped 7 bases and J dropped 1 base, with 17 bases sitting between them. The CDR3 loop is CASTPMGGHSYNEQFF. CDR3 coding DNA: TGTGCCAGCACTCCGATGGGGGGCCATTCCTACAATGAGCAGTTCTTC.

This clonotype was seen just once. This clone may be a read error of a much larger clone one base away. The CDR3 loop reads CASSLSSGTSDTQYF. The CDR3 DNA reads TGTGCCAGCAGCTTAAGTAGCGGGACATCAGATACGCAGTATTTT. V is TRBV7-3 and J is TRBJ2-3, with 8 nucleotides matching TRBD2. This CDR3 region has 15 residues. V was pared by 1 base and J by 4 bases, with 4 bases of the junction left unmatched. Germline V gene data show CDR1 as SGHTA and CDR2 as FQGTGA.

This clonotype was recorded a few times. This chain links TRBV14 with TRBJ2-7; D call uncertain. Germline V CDR1 and CDR2: SGHDN, FVKESK. Trimming took off 3 bases at V and 7 bases at J, with 7 bases between the two ends. This CDR3 is built from 11 residues. The CDR3 sequence: CASSQSQEQYF. The DNA for the CDR3 is TGTGCCAGCAGCCAGAGCCAAGAGCAGTACTTC.

This clonotype was seen a few times. The rearrangement links TRBV20-1 to TRBJ2-2; D gene uncertain. CDR1 is DFQATT, CDR2 SNEGSKA, per germline (reference sequence). The V end lost 3 bases, the J end lost 5 bases, and 19 bases lay between the germline ends. The CDR3 covers 16 residues. CDR3 sequence (DNA): TGCAGTGCTAGGCCCCACATGGTGGGGATGACCGGGGAGCTGTTTTTT. This encodes CSARPHMVGMTGELFF.

Many counts were recorded for this clonotype. This sequence joins TRBV7-2 and TRBJ2-7; D perhaps matches TRBD2 (6 bases). V was pared by 0 bases and J by 3 bases, with 12 bases between. CDR3 length equals 15 residues. Germline CDR1 and CDR2: SGHTA and FQGNSA. This chain's CDR3 is CASSLAGGFYYEQYF. DNA for the CDR3: TGTGCCAGCAGCTTAGCCGGGGGATTTTACTACGAGCAGTACTTC.

This clonotype was recorded a few times. CDR3 protein: CASKDPWNTEAFF. CDR3 in DNA: TGCGCCAGTAAGGACCCGTGGAACACTGAAGCTTTCTTT. J is TRBJ1-1 and V is TRBV5-1; no clear D gene. V was trimmed by 8 bases and J by 1 base, leaving 12 bases between them. Per the germline V gene, CDR1 is SGHRS and CDR2 is YFSETQ. The CDR3 is 13 amino acids.

This clonotype occurred many times. The chain is built from TRBV5-1 and TRBJ2-2, with 12 bases fitting TRBD2. This CDR3 is 16 amino acids long. Germline V gene sequence: CDR1 SGHRS, CDR2 YFSETQ. V lost 3 bases to trimming and J lost 4 bases; unmatched junction nucleotides: 4. In DNA form, the CDR3 reads TGCGCCAGCAGCTCTCCGGGACTAGCGGGCACCGGGGAGCTGTTTTTT. This codes for CASSSPGLAGTGELFF.

The CDR3 is CASSLYYEQYF. The CDR3 bases are TGTGCCAGCAGTCTATACTACGAGCAGTACTTC. This chain links TRBV12-3 or TRBV12-4 with TRBJ2-7; D remains ambiguous. V was clipped by 5 bases and J by 3 bases, with 5 bases between them. This CDR3 spans 11 amino acids.

By share of the sample, this clonotype is medium-sized. The chain combines TRBV6-5 with TRBJ1-3; perhaps TRBD1 as D (5 bases). V was clipped by 8 bases and J by 2 bases, with 13 bases between them. Germline-derived CDR1 and CDR2 are MNHEY and SVGAGI. The CDR3 has 14 amino acids. The CDR3 region has the DNA TGTGCCAGCGCCCTACAGGAGCCTGGAAACACCATATATTTT. As protein: CASALQEPGNTIYF.

This clonotype appeared many times. The chain uses TRBV7-9 and TRBJ1-1; 8 bases align to TRBD1. The CDR3 covers 12 residues. After removal of 5 bases from V and 8 bases from J, the junction contained 4 bases not matched to a gene. CDR1 and CDR2 (germline): SEHNR, FQNEAQ (reference sequence). CDR3 nucleotides: TGTGCCAGCAGCCACAGGGGGGGAGAAGCTTTCTTT. Translated, it gives CASSHRGGEAFF.

Concerning this clonotype: A much more abundant neighbour one base away suggests this may be a read error. The chain employs TRBV29-1 and TRBJ2-2; D is perhaps TRBD1 or TRBD2 (5 bases each). Germline CDR1 is SQVTM and CDR2 is ANQGSEA. The CDR3 is 14 amino acids. CDR3 sequence: CSVGWGPNTGDLFF. The CDR3 DNA sequence: TGCAGCGTCGGATGGGGACCTAACACCGGGGATCTGTTTTTT.

In its sample, this clonotype was seen many times. The chain carries TRBV28 and TRBJ2-7, with D perhaps matching TRBD2 (5 bases). V shed 7 bases and J shed 7 bases, with 11 bases lying between them. The CDR3 sequence is 11 residues long. The germline CDR1 and CDR2 sequences are MDHEN and SYDVKM. DNA of the CDR3: TGTGCCAGCACCGACACTAGGGAGCAGTACTTC. As protein: CASTDTREQYF.

The chain has TRBV7-2 and TRBJ2-3; D is unclear. With 0 bases removed from V and 4 bases from J, the gap between germline ends came to 8 bases. This CDR3 contains 14 residues. Germline V gene data show CDR1 as SGHTA and CDR2 as FQGNSA. The CDR3 region has the DNA TGTGCCAGCAGCTTAGCGAGCCGGGCAGATACGCAGTATTTT. Translated, it gives CASSLASRADTQYF. The entire variable domain, with the rest obtained from reference TRBV7-2 and TRBJ2-3, is as follows: GAGVSQSPSNKVTEKGKDVELRCDPISGHTALYWYRQSLGQGLEFLIYFQGNSAPDKSGLPSDRFSAERTGGSVSTLTIQRTQQEDSAVYLCASSLASRADTQYFGPGTRLTVL.

This clonotype occurred many times. The chain carries TRBV12-3 or TRBV12-4 and TRBJ1-1; D remains unclear. Trimming shortened V by 5 bases and J by 1 base, and 5 bases separated the two germline ends. This CDR3 has 12 residues. CDR3 protein: CASSPRNTEAFF. CDR3 sequence (DNA): TGTGCCAGCAGTCCACGGAACACTGAAGCTTTCTTT.

In this sample, this clonotype turned up many times. J is TRBJ2-7 and V is TRBV20-1; tentative D call: TRBD1 (5 bases). Germline V lookup: CDR1 DFQATT, CDR2 SNEGSKA (reference sequence). CDR3 length: 11 residues. Trimming took off 5 bases at V and 5 bases at J, with 10 bases between the two ends. CDR3 DNA: TGCAGTGCTTACAGGTTTGACGAGCAGTACTTC. Amino acid sequence: CSAYRFDEQYF.

This clonotype was observed at least ten times. The J gene is TRBJ2-1, the V gene TRBV20-1; TRBD1 aligns across 7 bases. V dropped 3 bases and J dropped 0; count of bases not matched to a gene: 5. CDR3 size: 15 residues. CDR1 DFQATT and CDR2 SNEGSKA come from the germline V gene (reference sequence). The CDR3 loop is CSARPGQSSYNEQFF. The CDR3 region has the DNA TGCAGTGCTAGGCCGGGACAGTCCTCCTACAATGAGCAGTTCTTC.